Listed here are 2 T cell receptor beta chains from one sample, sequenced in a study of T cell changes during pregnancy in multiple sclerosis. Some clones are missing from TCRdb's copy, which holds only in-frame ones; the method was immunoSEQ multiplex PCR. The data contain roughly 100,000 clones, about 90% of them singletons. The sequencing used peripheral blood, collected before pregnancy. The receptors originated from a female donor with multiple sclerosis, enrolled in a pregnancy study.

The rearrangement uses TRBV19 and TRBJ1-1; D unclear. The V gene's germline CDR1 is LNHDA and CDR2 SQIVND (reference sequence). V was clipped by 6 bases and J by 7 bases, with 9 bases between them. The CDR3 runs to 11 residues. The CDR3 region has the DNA TGTGCCAGTAGCCCCGGAGGTGAAGCTTTCTTT. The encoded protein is CASSPGGEAFF.

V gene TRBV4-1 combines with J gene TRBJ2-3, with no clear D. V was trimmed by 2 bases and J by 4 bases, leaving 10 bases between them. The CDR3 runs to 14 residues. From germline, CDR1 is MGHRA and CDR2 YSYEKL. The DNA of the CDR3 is TGCGCCAGCAGCCAATCCGACTGGCCAGATACGCAGTATTTT. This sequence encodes CASSQSDWPDTQYF.